Shown below are 14 T cell receptor beta chains from a single sample sequenced in a study of blood T cell repertoires in COVID-19 (dated by TCRdb to between 2020 and 2021). The library was obtained by the immunoSEQ multiplex PCR assay. The clones in this table, taken by TCRdb from immuneACCESS, are in-frame only. Not every clone is retained; where verified, under half of the shortfall comes from an unresolved V gene, and the cause of the rest is unknown. This sample has more than 65,000 clones in its table, and 80% to 90% of those were observed once. The ten biggest clones cover approximately 6.4% of the sample. The sample comprised peripheral blood. Receptor source: a woman aged 45-59 years with acute or convalescent COVID-19.

This chain connects TRBV23-1 to TRBJ1-2, with D possibly matching TRBD1 (5 bases). TRBV23-1 is labeled an ORF, and its function is uncertain. V shed 6 bases and J shed 3 bases, with 11 bases lying between them. The CDR3 contains 13 residues. The CDR3 nucleotides are TGCGCCAGCAGACCCGGACAAGACTATGGCTACACCTTC. Translating gives CASRPGQDYGYTF.

The chain couples TRBV10-3 to TRBJ1-2; 11 nucleotides align to TRBD1. The V and J ends lost 10 bases and 6 bases, in that order; junction bases with no gene match: 4. Per the germline V gene, CDR1 is ENHRY and CDR2 is SYGVKD. This CDR3 contains 12 residues. CDR3 amino acids: CATGDRGDGYTF. The CDR3 DNA follows: TGTGCCACGGGGGACAGGGGGGATGGCTACACCTTC.

The V call is TRBV29-1, the J call TRBJ1-1; D is possibly TRBD1 (6 bases). Germline V gives CDR1 SQVTM, CDR2 ANQGSEA. Trimming removed 7 bases at V and 4 bases at J, with 16 bases between. This CDR3 has 13 residues. CDR3 sequence: CSATDRSSTEAFF. The CDR3 DNA reads TGCAGCGCTACTGACAGGAGTAGCACTGAAGCTTTCTTT. Complete variable domain (other parts from reference TRBV29-1 and TRBJ1-1): SAVISQKPSRDICQRGTSLTIQCQVDSQVTMMFWYRQQPGQSLTLIATANQGSEATYESGFVIDKFPISRPNLTFSTLTVSNMSPEDSSIYLCSATDRSSTEAFFGQGTRLTVV.

The chain combines TRBV4-1 with TRBJ2-1; D may be TRBD2 (6 bases). The CDR3 loop spans 14 amino acids. V lost 3 bases to trimming and J lost 2 bases, with 8 bases between them. Germline assignment: CDR1 MGHRA and CDR2 YSYEKL. The DNA of the CDR3 is TGCGCCAGCAGCCAGGCGGGAACCTACAATGAGCAGTTCTTC. Translating gives CASSQAGTYNEQFF.

The chain couples TRBV2 to TRBJ2-1, with D possibly being TRBD2 (7 bases). The germline V gene encodes CDR1 SNHLY and CDR2 FYNNEI. V lost 10 bases to trimming and J lost 4 bases, with 20 bases between them. The CDR3 length is 15 residues. The CDR3 DNA reads as TGTGCCACCAACGCCATGGGGGGGCCATACAATGAGCAGTTCTTC. Amino acid sequence: CATNAMGGPYNEQFF.

The chain carries TRBV11-2 and TRBJ2-7; D gene unclear. Trimming removed 4 bases at V and 2 bases at J, with 3 bases between. From germline, CDR1 is SGHAT and CDR2 FQNNGV. This CDR3 is built from 11 residues. In nucleotides, the CDR3 is TGTGCCAGCAGCTCTACCTACGAGCAGTACTTC. Amino acids: CASSSTYEQYF.

This clone came up a few times. The V call is TRBV6-5, the J call TRBJ2-7; 10 bases fit TRBD2. Trimming took 6 bases from V and 2 from J; bases not matched to a gene: 4. The V gene's germline CDR1 is MNHEY and CDR2 SVGAGI. The CDR3 has 14 amino acids. CDR3 nucleotide sequence: TGTGCCAGCAGCCCAACTAGCGGGGCCTACGAGCAGTACTTC. This gives the protein CASSPTSGAYEQYF.

The rearrangement joins TRBV3-1 (or the pseudogene TRBV3-2) to TRBJ1-6, with D possibly being TRBD1 (5 bases). In germline, CDR1 is LGHDT, CDR2 YNNKEL (reference sequence). The V gene lost 7 bases and the J gene lost 5 bases, with 12 bases spanning the gap. There are 14 residues in the CDR3. The CDR3 sequence is CASTDSNNNSPLHF. CDR3 coding DNA: TGTGCCAGCACCGACAGTAACAATAATTCACCCCTCCACTTT.

This chain links TRBV5-4 with TRBJ1-1; 8 bases align to TRBD1. The CDR3 spans 14 residues. Germline CDR1 is SGHNT and CDR2 is YYREEE (reference sequence). Trimming removed 4 bases from V and 10 bases from J; junction bases left unmatched: 12. For the CDR3, the DNA is TGTGCCAGCAGCAGACAAGGACAGGGACGACTAGCTTTCTTT. Translation gives CASSRQGQGRLAFF.

The J gene is TRBJ1-3, the V gene TRBV6-5; the D gene is possibly TRBD1 (5 bases). The CDR3 length is 16 residues. Germline V gives CDR1 MNHEY, CDR2 SVGAGI. The germline V and J ends were trimmed by 2 bases and 2 bases, with 13 bases remaining between them. The CDR3 region is CASSYDGRGAGNTIYF. As DNA, the CDR3 is TGTGCCAGCAGTTACGATGGTAGGGGTGCTGGAAACACCATATATTTT.

This clone was seen once. The chain joins TRBV7-2 to TRBJ1-5; D is perhaps TRBD1 (6 bases). With 2 bases removed from V and 2 bases from J, the gap between germline ends came to 10 bases. This CDR3 is built from 15 residues. Germline V gives CDR1 SGHTA, CDR2 FQGNSA. The CDR3 here is CASSLTRGGNQPQHF. The CDR3 DNA is TGTGCCAGCAGCTTAACCAGGGGAGGCAATCAGCCCCAGCATTTT.

The chain recombines TRBV7-9 with TRBJ1-3; 8 bases are a match to TRBD1. The trim removed 3 bases at V and 1 base at J, leaving 5 bases unmatched. Germline-derived CDR1 and CDR2 are SEHNR and FQNEAQ (reference sequence). This CDR3 is 16 amino acids long. The CDR3 DNA reads TGTGCCAGCAGCTTGACAGGGGCGCTATCTGGAAACACCATATATTTT. Amino acids: CASSLTGALSGNTIYF.

The chain uses TRBV11-2 and TRBJ1-2; TRBD1 agrees at 8 bases. The CDR3 spans 15 residues. The V and J ends lost 1 base and 0 bases, in that order; junction bases with no gene match: 1. CDR1 is SGHAT, CDR2 FQNNGV, per germline. CDR3 in amino acids: CASSLGQGTNYGYTF. CDR3 DNA: TGTGCCAGCAGCTTAGGACAGGGGACTAACTATGGCTACACCTTC.

The chain carries TRBV11-2 and TRBJ2-1; 9 nucleotides line up with TRBD2. Germline CDR1 and CDR2: SGHAT and FQNNGV. J lost 6 bases, V lost 4 bases, and 10 bases had no gene match. This CDR3 has 16 amino acids. The CDR3 coding sequence is TGTGCCAGCAGCTCTGCGGGAGGGGACACCACCAATGAGCAGTTCTTC. Its translation is CASSSAGGDTTNEQFF.